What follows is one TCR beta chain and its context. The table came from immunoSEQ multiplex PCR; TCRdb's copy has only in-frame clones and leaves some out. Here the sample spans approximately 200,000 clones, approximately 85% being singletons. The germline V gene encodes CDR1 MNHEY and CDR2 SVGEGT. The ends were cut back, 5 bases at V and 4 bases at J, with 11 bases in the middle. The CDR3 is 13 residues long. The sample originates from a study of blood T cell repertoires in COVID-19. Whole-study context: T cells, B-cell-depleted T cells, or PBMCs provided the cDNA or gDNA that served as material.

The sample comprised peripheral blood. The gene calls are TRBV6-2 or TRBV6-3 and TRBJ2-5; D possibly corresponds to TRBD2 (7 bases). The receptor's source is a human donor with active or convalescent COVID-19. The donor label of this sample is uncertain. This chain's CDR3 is CASSPRGGETQYF. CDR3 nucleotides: TGTGCCAGCAGTCCAAGGGGGGGAGAGACCCAGTACTTC.